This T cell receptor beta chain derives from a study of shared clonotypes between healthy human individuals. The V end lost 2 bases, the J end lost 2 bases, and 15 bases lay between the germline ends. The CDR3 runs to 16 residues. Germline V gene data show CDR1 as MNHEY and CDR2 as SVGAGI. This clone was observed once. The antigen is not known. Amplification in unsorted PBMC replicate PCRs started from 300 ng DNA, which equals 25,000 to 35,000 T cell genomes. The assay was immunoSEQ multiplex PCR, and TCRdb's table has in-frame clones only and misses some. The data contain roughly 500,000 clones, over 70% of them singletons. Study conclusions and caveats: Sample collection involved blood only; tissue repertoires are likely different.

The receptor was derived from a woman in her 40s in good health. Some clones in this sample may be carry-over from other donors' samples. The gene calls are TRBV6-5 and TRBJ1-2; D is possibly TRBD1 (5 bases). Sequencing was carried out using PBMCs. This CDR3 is CASSYLPGPLNYGYTF. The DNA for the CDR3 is TGTGCCAGCAGTTACCTGCCGGGACCTTTGAACTATGGCTACACCTTC.